This TCR beta chain was identified during a study of lymphopenia after photon versus proton radiotherapy (dated by TCRdb to between 2019 and 2020). With regard to the full study: The study compared the immunological effects of photon versus proton radiation therapy in patients with gastrointestinal tumors who developed high-grade lymphopenia. A cohort of about 22 patients with gastrointestinal tumors who received either photon or proton therapy and subsequently developed lymphopenia was included. The goal of the study was to describe how the two radiation modalities differ in their effects on the immune system. The full study reports these points: Proton-treated patients stayed relatively stable during treatment, while photon-treated patients lost naive T cells and TCR diversity and gained effector/memory populations. The survival association was assessed only in patients who died, and the authors presented better survival with proton therapy as a possibility rather than a demonstrated result. Across the cohort, among patients who died, a greater drop in TCR diversity after the nadir was inversely correlated with overall survival time. Once the lymphocyte count had reached its nadir, the repertoires of photon-treated patients showed oligoclonal expansion, particularly of CD8+ Temra cells, and this expansion drove the decline in diversity.

Library construction relied on the immunoSEQ multiplex PCR assay. T cell repertoires were profiled by deep sequencing of rearranged TCR beta loci, alongside multiparametric flow cytometry. TCRdb limited this immuneACCESS table to in-frame rearrangements with V and J called. A share of clones is missing; checked studies link under half to unresolved V genes, and the rest is unexplained. The sample yields tens of thousands of clones; about four fifths were counted once. The ten top clones hold 1.3% to 1.5% of the sample. For this clone: The antigen this receptor binds is unknown. No per-base quality is available; no much larger clone lies one base away.

The CDR3 numbers 15 residues from cysteine through phenylalanine. The CDR3 DNA has 45 bases and is translated from base 1. Taken from the germline V gene, the CDR1 and CDR2 loops are ENHRY and SYGVKD. Clipping removes 2 bases from V and 6 bases from J, with 7 as the unmatched junction base count. The chain was built from TRBV10-3 and TRBJ2-7, with 10 central nucleotides matching TRBD1. The source of this sequence is a man between 60 and 75 years old with pancreatic cancer. Sequencing used peripheral blood, obtained from a patient treated with proton-based radiotherapy. For the CDR3, the sequence is CAISEPRQGAAEQYF. The sequenced DNA is TGTGCCATCAGTGAGCCGCGACAGGGGGCGGCCGAGCAGTACTTC.